The 25 T cell receptor beta chains given below trace back to one sample, sequenced in a study of cytomegalovirus exposure and HLA in healthy donors (TCRdb year 2017). Library method: the immunoSEQ multiplex PCR assay. A mixture of 60 forward primers for TCR Vbeta segments and 13 reverse primers for TCR Jbeta segments was used in the multiplex PCR. TCRdb provides this immuneACCESS table in a form limited to in-frame rearrangements. Some clones are lacking; in checked studies, under half of them reflect an unresolved V gene, and why the rest are absent is not known. The sample table lists more than 95,000 clones, over 70% of them with a count of one. The ten biggest clones cover about 9.1% of the sample. The sample was PBMCs. The receptors originated from a woman aged 45 to 65 in good health and CMV-seropositive.

CDR3 coding DNA: TGTGCCTGCCTAGCGGAGAACTACGAGCAGTACTTC. Translating it yields CACLAENYEQYF. The chain employs TRBV30 and TRBJ2-5, with 7 bases lining up with TRBD2. The J call is uncertain, as TRBJ2-7 better fits the DNA end. This CDR3 has 12 residues. Germline values: CDR1 GTSNPN, CDR2 SVGIG (reference sequence).

This chain joins TRBV7-2 and TRBJ2-1, with 14 bases identical to TRBD2. The V and J ends lost 5 bases and 9 bases, in that order; junction bases with no gene match: 6. CDR1 SGHTA and CDR2 FQGNSA come from the germline V gene. This CDR3 has 15 amino acids. The CDR3 region has the DNA TGTGCCAGCAGCCTGGGACTAGCGGGAGTATCTGAGCAGTTCTTC. This translates into CASSLGLAGVSEQFF.

The genes are TRBV7-2 and TRBJ2-1; 8 bases align to TRBD2. The CDR3 totals 14 residues. Germline assignment: CDR1 SGHTA and CDR2 FQGNSA. J was trimmed by 12 bases and V by 7 bases; bases with no gene match: 14. CDR3 residues: CASKVGGAAEGQFF. CDR3 in DNA: TGTGCCAGCAAAGTCGGGGGGGCCGCGGAGGGGCAGTTCTTC. The whole variable domain, remainder taken from reference TRBV7-2 and TRBJ2-1, is GAGVSQSPSNKVTEKGKDVELRCDPISGHTALYWYRQSLGQGLEFLIYFQGNSAPDKSGLPSDRFSAERTGGSVSTLTIQRTQQEDSAVYLCASKVGGAAEGQFFGPGTRLTVL.

The V gene is TRBV28, the J gene TRBJ1-6; 8 bases match TRBD1. The CDR3 runs to 13 residues. Germline CDR1 MDHEN, CDR2 SYDVKM. With V trimmed by 10 bases and J by 10 bases, 9 bases remained unmatched. CDR3 nucleotide sequence: TGTGCCAACCAACAGGGGGTACGCTCACCCCTCCACTTT. Translated: CANQQGVRSPLHF.

V gene TRBV27 combines with J gene TRBJ1-1, with 8 nucleotides matching TRBD1. This CDR3 is built from 14 residues. Germline-derived CDR1 and CDR2 are MNHEY and SMNVEV (reference sequence). The V segment lost 8 bases and the J segment 0 bases; nucleotides outside the gene matches: 5. CDR3 region: CASGWTGMNTEAFF. The CDR3 bases are TGTGCCAGCGGGTGGACAGGGATGAACACTGAAGCTTTCTTT.

This clone was picked up a small number of times. The CDR3 region is CASSGKGLGVYNEQFF. In nucleotides, the CDR3 is TGTGCCAGCAGTGGTAAGGGACTAGGGGTTTACAATGAGCAGTTCTTC. The J gene is TRBJ2-1, the V gene TRBV6-1, with 8 bases lining up with TRBD2. Per germline, CDR1 MNHNS and CDR2 SASEGT. J lost 4 bases, V lost 4 bases, and 9 bases had no gene match. CDR3 length equals 16 residues.

The V and J genes are TRBV5-6 and TRBJ2-1, with 14 bases aligning to TRBD2. After removal of 2 bases from V and 12 bases from J, the junction contained 4 bases not matched to a gene. Germline CDR1 is SGHDT and CDR2 is YYEEEE. The CDR3 sequence is 14 residues long. In nucleotides, the CDR3 is TGTGCCAGCAGCTTTGGGACTAGCGGGAGTGGGCAGTTCTTC. Its translation is CASSFGTSGSGQFF.

The chain combines TRBV6-5 with TRBJ1-3, with 8 bases that match TRBD1. Trimming took 2 bases from V and 3 from J; bases not matched to a gene: 3. Germline CDR1 is MNHEY and CDR2 is SVGAGI. This CDR3 has 15 amino acids. The CDR3 DNA sequence: TGTGCCAGCAGTTACCAGGGGGCTGGTGGAAACACCATATATTTT. Amino acid sequence: CASSYQGAGGNTIYF.

The rearrangement joins TRBV9 to TRBJ2-3; D possibly corresponds to TRBD1 (6 bases). Germline-derived CDR1 and CDR2 are SGDLS and YYNGEE. The CDR3 totals 13 residues. V lost 5 bases to trimming and J lost 1 base, with 8 bases between them. The CDR3 reads CASSRQGTDTQYF. The CDR3 region has the DNA TGTGCCAGCAGTCGACAGGGCACAGATACGCAGTATTTT.

The chain recombines TRBV4-2 with TRBJ1-3, with D unclear. This CDR3 comprises 17 residues. The V gene's germline CDR1 is LGHNA and CDR2 YNFKEQ. V was clipped by 0 bases and J by 0 bases, with 12 bases between them. CDR3 sequence (DNA): TGTGCCAGCAGCCAAGATCGGACTTCCAGCTCTGGAAACACCATATATTTT. It translates to CASSQDRTSSSGNTIYF.

V and J are TRBV25-1 and TRBJ2-1; a possible D gene is TRBD2 (6 bases). The germline V gene encodes CDR1 MGHDK and CDR2 SYGVNS. The CDR3 runs 17 residues. Trimming removed 4 bases from V and 0 bases from J, with 16 bases in between. The CDR3 sequence is CASSGNLAASSYNEQFF. As DNA, the CDR3 is TGTGCCAGCAGTGGGAATTTAGCGGCGAGCTCCTACAATGAGCAGTTCTTC.

The chain employs TRBV10-3 and TRBJ1-1; D is possibly TRBD1 (6 bases). Trimming removed 6 bases at V and 2 bases at J, with 16 bases between. The CDR3 runs 15 residues. Germline CDR1 reads ENHRY; CDR2 reads SYGVKD. Written as DNA, the CDR3 is TGTGCCATCAGAGGGGGGGAGGGACCAAACACTGAAGCTTTCTTT. Translation gives CAIRGGEGPNTEAFF.

The chain is built from TRBV7-2 and TRBJ2-7; TRBD1 aligns across 9 bases. Germline CDR1 reads SGHTA; CDR2 reads FQGNSA. The CDR3 consists of 19 residues. J was trimmed by 2 bases and V by 4 bases; bases with no gene match: 18. CDR3 nucleotide sequence: TGTGCCAGCAGCTCCCAGGACAGGGGCGCTTACTACTATCCCTACGAGCAGTACTTC. This encodes CASSSQDRGAYYYPYEQYF.

CDR3 nucleotide sequence: TGTGCCAGCTCGCCTTACGAAGGACAGGGAATGACTAACTATGGCTACACCTTC. Translation: CASSPYEGQGMTNYGYTF. The V call is TRBV18, the J call TRBJ1-2, with 8 bases matching TRBD1. Germline loops: CDR1 KGHSH, CDR2 LQKENI. This CDR3 contains 18 residues. V lost 6 bases, J lost 0 bases, and 15 bases stayed unmatched.

The J gene is TRBJ2-5, the V gene TRBV11-1, with TRBD2 matching 11 bases. CDR3 length: 16 residues. Germline loops: CDR1 SGHAT, CDR2 FQDESV (reference sequence). V shed 6 bases, J shed 5 bases, and the junction held 11 bases outside the gene matches. Here the CDR3 DNA reads TGTGCCAGCAGTTTCGGGACTAGCGGAACTTGGGAGACCCAGTACTTC. It is translated as CASSFGTSGTWETQYF.

Turning to this clone: A read error may produce the germline difference seen at one junction end. The chain is built from TRBV7-7 and TRBJ2-7, with D maybe TRBD2 (5 bases). This CDR3 spans 15 amino acids. CDR1 is SSHAT and CDR2 is FNYEAQ in the germline V gene (reference sequence). The CDR3 spells CASSLELGAAYEQYF. The DNA of the CDR3 is TGTGCTAGCAGCTTAGAGCTGGGAGCGGCCTACGAGCAGTACTTC.

The chain's CDR3 is CAISESGTGSFTDTQYF. DNA for the CDR3: TGTGCCATCAGTGAGTCCGGAACAGGGAGTTTCACAGATACGCAGTATTTT. The V gene is TRBV10-3, the J gene TRBJ2-3, with a weak D call TRBD1 (6 bases). Trimming shortened V by 0 bases and J by 2 bases, and 15 bases separated the two germline ends. CDR1 is ENHRY, CDR2 SYGVKD, per germline. The CDR3 spans 17 residues.

This clone was found a few times. The genes are TRBV9 and TRBJ1-1; 10 nucleotides match TRBD1. Per the germline V gene, CDR1 is SGDLS and CDR2 is YYNGEE. V was clipped by 5 bases and J by 11 bases; unmatched bases: 12. The CDR3 length is 14 residues. The CDR3 region is CASRPYSGQGDAFF. The DNA for the CDR3 is TGTGCCAGCAGGCCTTACTCCGGACAGGGGGATGCTTTCTTT.

This chain uses TRBV28 with TRBJ1-2; 7 nucleotides match TRBD1. CDR1 and CDR2 (germline): MDHEN, SYDVKM. CDR3 length equals 14 residues. V lost 5 bases and J lost 5; bases outside the gene matches: 8. The CDR3 DNA reads TGTGCCAGCAGTGTTCAGGGGGAGACTTATGGCTACACCTTC. It specifies CASSVQGETYGYTF.

The chain links TRBV27 to TRBJ1-1, with 9 positions matching TRBD1. CDR1 and CDR2 from the germline V gene are MNHEY and SMNVEV (reference sequence). This CDR3 contains 14 residues. With V trimmed by 3 bases and J by 6 bases, 5 bases remained unmatched. CDR3 DNA sequence: TGTGCCAGCAGTTTTGGGACAGGGATCGCTGAAGCTTTCTTT. It yields the protein CASSFGTGIAEAFF.

The J gene is TRBJ2-7, the V gene TRBV30, with 7 positions matching TRBD1. The CDR3 sequence is 14 residues long. CDR1 GTSNPN and CDR2 SVGIG come from the germline V gene (reference sequence). The trim removed 3 bases at V and 3 bases at J, leaving 8 bases unmatched. The DNA for the CDR3 is TGTGCCTGGAGGAAAGGGGGCTCGGGCTACGAGCAGTACTTC. Protein: CAWRKGGSGYEQYF.

The chain couples TRBV11-2 to TRBJ2-1; D may be TRBD2 (6 bases). The CDR3 has 15 amino acids. Germline CDR1 SGHAT, CDR2 FQNNGV. Trimming pared 5 bases from V and 4 bases from J, leaving 15 bases between. CDR3 sequence reads: CASSLEAGSYNEQFF. In DNA, the CDR3 is TGTGCCAGCAGCCTTGAGGCGGGAAGTTACAATGAGCAGTTCTTC.

V usage is TRBV7-2 and J usage is TRBJ2-1, with 9 bases identical to TRBD2. The CDR3 consists of 15 residues. With 2 bases clipped from V and 6 bases from J, the junction kept 5 bases outside the gene matches. Germline V gene lookup returns CDR1 SGHTA and CDR2 FQGNSA. CDR3 amino acids: CASSLLAGKGNEQFF. CDR3 sequence (DNA): TGTGCCAGCAGCTTACTAGCGGGGAAGGGCAATGAGCAGTTCTTC.

The rearrangement links TRBV13 to TRBJ2-2; 8 bases match TRBD1. The CDR3 runs 17 residues. The germline V gene encodes CDR1 PRHDT and CDR2 FYEKMQ (reference sequence). V gave up 2 bases and J gave up 4 bases; unmatched junction bases: 9. CDR3 residues: CASSLIGQGVITGELFF. CDR3 DNA sequence: TGTGCCAGCAGCTTAATCGGACAGGGAGTGATCACCGGGGAGCTGTTTTTT.

About this clone itself: The sample carries other DNA sequences with the same CDR3. V and J are TRBV6-5 and TRBJ1-2; D gene uncertain. Germline lookup yields CDR1 MNHEY and CDR2 SVGAGI. This CDR3 region has 13 residues. The germline V and J ends were trimmed by 6 bases and 6 bases, with 14 bases remaining between them. CDR3 bases: TGTGCCAGCAGCCCCGCTTTCGGAGATGGCTACACCTTC. It encodes CASSPAFGDGYTF.